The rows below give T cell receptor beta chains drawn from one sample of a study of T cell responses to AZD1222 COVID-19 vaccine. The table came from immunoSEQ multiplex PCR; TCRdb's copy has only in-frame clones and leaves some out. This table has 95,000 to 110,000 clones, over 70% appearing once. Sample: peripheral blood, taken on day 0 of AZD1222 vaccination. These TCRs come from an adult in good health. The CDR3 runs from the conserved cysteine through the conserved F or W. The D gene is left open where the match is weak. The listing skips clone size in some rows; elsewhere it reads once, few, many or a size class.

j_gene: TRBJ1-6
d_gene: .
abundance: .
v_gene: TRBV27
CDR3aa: CASSFEGTDNSPLHF
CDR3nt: TGTGCCAGCAGTTTCGAGGGTACCGATAATTCACCCCTCCACTTT

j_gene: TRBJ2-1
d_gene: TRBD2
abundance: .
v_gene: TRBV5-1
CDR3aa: CASSPRTSGGEQFF
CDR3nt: TGCGCCAGCAGCCCCCGGACTAGCGGGGGGGAGCAGTTCTTC

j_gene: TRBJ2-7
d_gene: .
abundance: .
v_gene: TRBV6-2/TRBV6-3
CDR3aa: CASSYRGVQQYF
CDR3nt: TGTGCCAGCAGTTATCGGGGTGTACAGCAGTACTTC

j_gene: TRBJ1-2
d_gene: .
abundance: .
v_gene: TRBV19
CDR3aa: CASRNTGSDGYTF
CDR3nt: TGTGCCAGTAGAAATACAGGGTCGGATGGCTACACCTTC

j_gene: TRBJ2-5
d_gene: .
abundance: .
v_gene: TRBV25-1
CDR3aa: CASSGNVRGPQETQYF
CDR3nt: TGTGCCAGCAGTGGAAACGTACGGGGTCCACAAGAGACCCAGTACTTC

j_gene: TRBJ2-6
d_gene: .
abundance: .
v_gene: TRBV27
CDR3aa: CASSYSQGANVLTF
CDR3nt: TGTGCCAGCAGTTATTCCCAGGGGGCCAACGTCCTGACTTTC

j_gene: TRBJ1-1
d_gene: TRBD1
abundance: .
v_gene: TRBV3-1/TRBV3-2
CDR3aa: CASSRTGGSTEAFF
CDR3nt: TGTGCCAGCAGCCGAACAGGGGGCAGCACTGAAGCTTTCTTT

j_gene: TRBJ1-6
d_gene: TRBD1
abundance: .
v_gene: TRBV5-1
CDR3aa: CASSFNRGGDNSPLHF
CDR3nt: TGCGCCAGCAGCTTTAACAGGGGTGGCGATAATTCACCCCTCCACTTT

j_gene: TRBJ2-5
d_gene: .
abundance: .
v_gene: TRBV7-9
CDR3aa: CASSFGGSQETQYF
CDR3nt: TGTGCCAGCAGCTTTGGGGGGTCCCAAGAGACCCAGTACTTC

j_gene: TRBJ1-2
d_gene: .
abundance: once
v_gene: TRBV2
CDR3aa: CASSESTQGPGGYTF
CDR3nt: TGTGCCAGCAGTGAATCGACCCAGGGCCCGGGCGGCTACACCTTC

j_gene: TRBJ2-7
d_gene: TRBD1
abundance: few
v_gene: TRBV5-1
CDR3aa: CASSLAGTGSGQYF
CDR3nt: TGCGCCAGCAGCTTGGCCGGGACAGGAAGTGGGCAGTACTTC

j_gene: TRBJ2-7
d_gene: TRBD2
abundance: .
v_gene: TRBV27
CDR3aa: CASSKWTSGTGEQYF
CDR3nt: TGTGCCAGCAGTAAATGGACTAGCGGAACGGGCGAGCAGTACTTC

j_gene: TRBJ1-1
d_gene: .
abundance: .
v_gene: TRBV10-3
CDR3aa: CAISEGIMNTEAFF
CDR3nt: TGTGCCATCAGTGAGGGGATTATGAACACTGAAGCTTTCTTT

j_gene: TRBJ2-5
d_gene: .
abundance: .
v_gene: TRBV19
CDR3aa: CASSKGRSYQETQYF
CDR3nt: TGTGCCAGTAGTAAGGGACGTTCGTACCAAGAGACCCAGTACTTC

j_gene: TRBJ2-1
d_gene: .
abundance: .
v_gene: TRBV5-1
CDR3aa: CASAGTQGHEQFF
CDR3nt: TGCGCCAGCGCCGGGACCCAGGGCCATGAGCAGTTCTTC

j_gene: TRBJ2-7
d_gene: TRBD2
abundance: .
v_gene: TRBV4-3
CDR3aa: CASSQDASGNPYEQYF
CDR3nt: TGCGCCAGCAGCCAAGATGCTAGCGGGAACCCCTACGAGCAGTACTTC

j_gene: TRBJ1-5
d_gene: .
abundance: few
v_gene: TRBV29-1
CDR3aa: CSVEFGRDQPQHF
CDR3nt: TGCAGCGTTGAGTTTGGCAGAGATCAGCCCCAGCATTTT

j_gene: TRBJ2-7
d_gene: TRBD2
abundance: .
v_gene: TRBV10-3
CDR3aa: CAISESSGGNEQYF
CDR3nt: TGTGCCATCAGTGAGTCTAGCGGGGGGAACGAGCAGTACTTC

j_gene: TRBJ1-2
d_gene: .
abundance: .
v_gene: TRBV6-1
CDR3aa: CASSELGLVDYGYTF
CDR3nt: TGTGCCAGCAGTGAACTGGGGCTGGTTGACTATGGCTACACCTTC

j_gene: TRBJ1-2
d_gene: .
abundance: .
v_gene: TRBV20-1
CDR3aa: CSATDGGGYTF
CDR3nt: TGCAGTGCTACCGACGGGGGTGGCTACACCTTC

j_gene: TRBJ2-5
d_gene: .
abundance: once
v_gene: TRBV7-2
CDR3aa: CASKYGTLASTQYF
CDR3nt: TGTGCCAGCAAGTACGGGACTCTCGCATCGACCCAGTACTTC

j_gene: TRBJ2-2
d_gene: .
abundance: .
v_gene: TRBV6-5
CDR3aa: CASSYGAANTGELFF
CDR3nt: TGTGCCAGCAGTTACGGCGCGGCGAACACCGGGGAGCTGTTTTTT

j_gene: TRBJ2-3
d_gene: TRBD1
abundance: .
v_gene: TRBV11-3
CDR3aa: CASSLDGTGSDTQYF
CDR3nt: TGTGCCAGCAGCTTAGACGGGACAGGGTCAGATACGCAGTATTTT

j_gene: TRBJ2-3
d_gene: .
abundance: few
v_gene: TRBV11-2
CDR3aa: CASSLADTQYF
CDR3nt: TGTGCCAGCAGCTTAGCAGATACGCAGTATTTT

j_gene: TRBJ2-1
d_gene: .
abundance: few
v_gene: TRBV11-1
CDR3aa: CASSLGNQGGQFF
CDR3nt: TGTGCCAGCAGCCTGGGGAACCAAGGCGGGCAGTTCTTC

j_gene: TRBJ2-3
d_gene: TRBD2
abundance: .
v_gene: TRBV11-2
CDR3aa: CASSLDVPGLAFLDTQYF
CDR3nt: TGTGCCAGCAGCTTAGATGTACCGGGACTAGCTTTCTTAGATACGCAGTATTTT

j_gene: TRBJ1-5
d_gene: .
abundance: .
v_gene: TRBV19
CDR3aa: CASSTQGEEPQHF
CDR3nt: TGTGCCAGTAGTACACAGGGAGAGGAGCCCCAGCATTTT

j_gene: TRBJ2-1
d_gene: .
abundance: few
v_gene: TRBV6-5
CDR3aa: CASREEPSYNEQFF
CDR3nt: TGTGCCAGCAGGGAGGAGCCCTCCTACAATGAGCAGTTCTTC

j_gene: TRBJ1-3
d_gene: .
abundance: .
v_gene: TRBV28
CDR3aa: CASSLPGNTIYF
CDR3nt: TGTGCCAGCAGTCTCCCGGGAAACACCATATATTTT

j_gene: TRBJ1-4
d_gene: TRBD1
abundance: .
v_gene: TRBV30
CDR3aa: CAWSPEGTGFVTSEKLFF
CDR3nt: TGTGCCTGGAGTCCGGAGGGGACAGGATTCGTAACTAGTGAAAAACTGTTTTTT

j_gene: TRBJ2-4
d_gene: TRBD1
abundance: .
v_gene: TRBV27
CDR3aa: CASRRQGDSNIQYF
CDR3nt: TGTGCCAGCCGTCGACAGGGGGATTCCAACATTCAGTACTTC

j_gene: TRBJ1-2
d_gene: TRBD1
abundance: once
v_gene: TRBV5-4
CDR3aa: CASSLEGQGYGYTF
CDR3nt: TGTGCCAGCAGCTTGGAGGGACAGGGCTATGGCTACACCTTC

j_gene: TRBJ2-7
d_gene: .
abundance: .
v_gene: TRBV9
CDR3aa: CASSDSLRGEQYF
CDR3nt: TGTGCCAGCAGCGATTCGCTCCGGGGCGAGCAGTACTTC

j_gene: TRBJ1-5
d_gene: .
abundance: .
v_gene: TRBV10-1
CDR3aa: CASSPTVGQPQHF
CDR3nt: TGCGCCAGCAGTCCGACAGTTGGGCAGCCCCAGCATTTT

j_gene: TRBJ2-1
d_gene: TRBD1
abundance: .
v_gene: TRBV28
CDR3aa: CASYGQVDEQFF
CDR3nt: TGTGCCAGCTACGGACAGGTGGATGAGCAGTTCTTC

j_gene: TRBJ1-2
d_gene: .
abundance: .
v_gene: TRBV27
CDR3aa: CASSHSGTQARGYTF
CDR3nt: TGTGCCAGCAGCCACTCCGGGACTCAAGCACGGGGCTACACCTTC

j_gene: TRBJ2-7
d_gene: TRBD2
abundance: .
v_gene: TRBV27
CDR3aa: CASSSRLAGLSYEQYF
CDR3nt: TGTGCCAGCAGTTCCCGACTAGCGGGCCTTTCCTACGAGCAGTACTTC

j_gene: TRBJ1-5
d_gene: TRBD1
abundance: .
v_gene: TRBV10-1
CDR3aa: CARGQQYSNQPQHF
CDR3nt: TGCGCCAGGGGACAGCAATATAGCAATCAGCCCCAGCATTTT

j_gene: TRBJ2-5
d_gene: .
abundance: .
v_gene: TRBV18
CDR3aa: CASSPGYGPETQYF
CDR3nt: TGTGCCAGCTCACCGGGCTATGGGCCAGAGACCCAGTACTTC

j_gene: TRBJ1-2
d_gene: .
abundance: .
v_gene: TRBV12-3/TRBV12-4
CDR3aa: CASSPPVRGYTF
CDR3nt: TGTGCCAGCAGCCCCCCGGTTCGAGGCTACACCTTC

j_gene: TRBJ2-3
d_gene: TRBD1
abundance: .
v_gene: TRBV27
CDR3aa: CASSLKGGPIADTQYF
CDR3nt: TGTGCCAGCAGTTTAAAAGGGGGCCCTATTGCAGATACGCAGTATTTT

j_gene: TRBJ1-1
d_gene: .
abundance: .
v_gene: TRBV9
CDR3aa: CASSVDMNTEAFF
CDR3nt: TGTGCCAGCAGCGTAGATATGAACACTGAAGCTTTCTTT

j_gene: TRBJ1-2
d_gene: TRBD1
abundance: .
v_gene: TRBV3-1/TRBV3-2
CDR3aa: CASSQGQGQGYTF
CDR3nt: TGTGCCAGCAGCCAAGGACAGGGGCAGGGCTACACCTTC

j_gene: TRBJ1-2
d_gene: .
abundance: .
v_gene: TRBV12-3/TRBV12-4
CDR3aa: CASSFSYYGYTF
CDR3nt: TGTGCCAGCAGTTTTTCCTACTATGGCTACACCTTC

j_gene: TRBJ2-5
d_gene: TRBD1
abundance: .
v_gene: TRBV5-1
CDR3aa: CASSLLGQMGETQYF
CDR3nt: TGCGCCAGCAGCTTGTTGGGACAGATGGGGGAGACCCAGTACTTC

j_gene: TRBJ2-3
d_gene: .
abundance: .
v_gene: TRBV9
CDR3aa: CASSMRQAQVADTQYF
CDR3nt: TGTGCCAGCAGCATGAGACAGGCTCAGGTCGCCGATACGCAGTATTTT

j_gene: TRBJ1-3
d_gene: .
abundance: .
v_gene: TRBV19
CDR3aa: CASTIGPGTIYF
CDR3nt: TGTGCCAGTACCATAGGACCGGGCACCATATATTTT

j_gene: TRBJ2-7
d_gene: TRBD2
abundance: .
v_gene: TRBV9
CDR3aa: CASSLRLAGDEQYF
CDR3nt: TGTGCCAGCAGCTTACGACTAGCGGGAGACGAGCAGTACTTC

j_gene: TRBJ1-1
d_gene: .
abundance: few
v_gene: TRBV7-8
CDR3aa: CASSSQGGGPITEAFF
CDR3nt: TGTGCCAGCAGCAGCCAGGGCGGTGGGCCGATTACTGAAGCTTTCTTT

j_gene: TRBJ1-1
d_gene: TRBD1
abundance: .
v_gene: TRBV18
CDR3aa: CASSPTPGGITEAFF
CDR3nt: TGTGCCAGCTCACCGACTCCAGGGGGCATCACTGAAGCTTTCTTT

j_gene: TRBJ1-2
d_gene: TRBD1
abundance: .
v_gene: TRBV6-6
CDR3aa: CASRSTGTGDYGYTF
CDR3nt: TGTGCCAGCAGGTCGACCGGGACAGGGGACTATGGCTACACCTTC

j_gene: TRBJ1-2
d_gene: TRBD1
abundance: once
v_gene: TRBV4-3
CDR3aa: CASSQAGGYGYTF
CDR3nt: TGCGCCAGCAGCCAGGCAGGGGGCTATGGCTACACCTTC

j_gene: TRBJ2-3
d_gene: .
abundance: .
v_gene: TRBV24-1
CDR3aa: CATSDLSADTDTQYF
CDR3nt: TGTGCCACCAGTGATTTGTCAGCGGACACAGATACGCAGTATTTT

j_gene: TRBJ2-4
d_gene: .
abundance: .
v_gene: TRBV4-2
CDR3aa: CASSQEGVQYF
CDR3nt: TGTGCCAGCAGCCAAGAGGGGGTTCAGTACTTC

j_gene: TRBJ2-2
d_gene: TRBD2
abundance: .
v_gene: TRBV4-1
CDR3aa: CASSQDIDRGDTGELFF
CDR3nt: TGCGCCAGCAGCCAAGATATTGACCGGGGGGACACCGGGGAGCTGTTTTTT

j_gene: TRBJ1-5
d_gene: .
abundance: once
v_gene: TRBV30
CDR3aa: CAWSFAVGSNQPQHF
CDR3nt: TGTGCCTGGAGTTTCGCAGTAGGAAGCAATCAGCCCCAGCATTTT